This TCR beta chain was recovered during a study of T cells in Graves' hyperthyroidism and ophthalmopathy. General observations from the study: Most thyroid-expanded clonotypes above 0.001 were also found in blood.

This clonotype was found many times. Its target is unknown. From germline, CDR1 is SGHTA and CDR2 FQGNSA. The J segment lost 7 bases and the V segment lost 5 bases, leaving 6 bases of the junction unmatched. CDR3 length: 15 residues. Regions amplified from RNA transcripts were the TCR beta CDR3 regions. Primed by the HTBI set, a first-round RT-PCR was run on the TCR CDR3. One entry per CDR3 protein, called by TCRdb with MiXCR from the multiplex PCR reads. The table lists fewer than 800,000 distinct CDR3 sequences, 16% of them singletons. The chain couples TRBV7-2 to TRBJ2-1; 12 bases line up with TRBD2. This receptor was identified in a man aged 18 to 30 with Graves' hyperthyroidism. Sequenced sample: blood. CDR3 loop: CASSASGRAMNEQFF. CDR3 DNA sequence: TGTGCCAGCAGCGCTAGCGGGAGGGCCATGAATGAGCAGTTCTTC.